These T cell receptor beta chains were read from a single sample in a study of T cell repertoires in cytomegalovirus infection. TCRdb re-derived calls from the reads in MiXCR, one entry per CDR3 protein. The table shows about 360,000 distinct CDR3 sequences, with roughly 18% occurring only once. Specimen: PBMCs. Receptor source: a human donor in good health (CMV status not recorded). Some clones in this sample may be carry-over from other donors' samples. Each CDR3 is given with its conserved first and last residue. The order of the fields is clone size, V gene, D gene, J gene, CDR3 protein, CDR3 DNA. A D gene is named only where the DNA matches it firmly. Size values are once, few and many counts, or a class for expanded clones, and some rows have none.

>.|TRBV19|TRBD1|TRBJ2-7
CASSMHRGAYEQYF
TGTGCCAGTAGTATGCACAGGGGAGCCTACGAGCAGTACTTC
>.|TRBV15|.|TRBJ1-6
CATSRDPGDYNSPLHF
TGTGCCACCAGCAGAGATCCCGGAGACTATAATTCACCCCTCCACTTT
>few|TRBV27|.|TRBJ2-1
CASSGLSGGHF
TGTGCCAGCAGTGGACTAAGTGGGGGGCACTTC
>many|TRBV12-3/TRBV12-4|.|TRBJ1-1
CASSFGARFSFF
TGTGCCAGCAGTTTCGGGGCGAGATTCTCTTTCTTT
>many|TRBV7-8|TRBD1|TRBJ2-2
CASSPRTGMDTGELFF
TGTGCCAGCAGCCCAAGGACAGGGATGGACACCGGGGAGCTGTTTTTT
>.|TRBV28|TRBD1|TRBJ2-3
CASSFDRGSADTQYF
TGTGCCAGCAGTTTTGACAGGGGGTCTGCAGATACGCAGTATTTT
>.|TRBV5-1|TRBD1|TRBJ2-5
CASRFGTDLLETQYF
TGCGCCAGCAGATTCGGGACAGACCTCCTGGAGACCCAGTACTTC
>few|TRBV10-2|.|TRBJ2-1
CASIGGRGHEQFF
TGCGCCAGCATCGGTGGGAGGGGGCATGAGCAGTTCTTC
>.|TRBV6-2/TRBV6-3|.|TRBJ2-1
CASSHTSFGEQFF
TGTGCCAGCAGTCATACTAGCTTTGGCGAGCAGTTCTTC
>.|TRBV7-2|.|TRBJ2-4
CASSLDGPRSF
TGTGCCAGCAGCTTAGACGGACCCAGGAGCTTC
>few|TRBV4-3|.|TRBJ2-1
CASSQSWGGGTTYEQFF
TGCGCCAGCAGCCAGTCGTGGGGGGGGGGCACAACCTATGAGCAGTTCTTC
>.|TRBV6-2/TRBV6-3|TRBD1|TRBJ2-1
CASGTGLNEQFF
TGTGCCAGCGGGACAGGGCTCAATGAGCAGTTCTTC
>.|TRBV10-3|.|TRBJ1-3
CAISQGGSSGNTIYF
TGTGCCATCAGTCAAGGGGGAAGCTCTGGAAACACCATATATTTT
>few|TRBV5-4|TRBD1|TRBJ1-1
CASSQDRGVTEAFF
TGTGCCAGCAGCCAGGACAGGGGGGTCACTGAAGCTTTCTTT
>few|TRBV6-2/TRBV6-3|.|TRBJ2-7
CASIGSLGEQYF
TGTGCCAGTATCGGGAGCTTGGGCGAGCAGTACTTC
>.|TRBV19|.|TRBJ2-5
CASSKAEETQYF
TGTGCCAGTAGTAAGGCTGAAGAGACCCAGTACTTC
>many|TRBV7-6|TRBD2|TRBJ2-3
CASSLDTGLADTQYF
TGTGCCAGCAGCTTAGACACTGGACTAGCAGATACGCAGTATTTT
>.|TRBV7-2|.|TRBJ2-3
CASSLTQVVGGADTQYF
TGTGCCAGCAGCTTAACCCAGGTTGTGGGGGGCGCAGATACGCAGTATTTT
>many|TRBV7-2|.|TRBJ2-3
CASSLVWLADTQYF
TGTGCCAGCAGCTTAGTATGGCTGGCAGATACGCAGTATTTT
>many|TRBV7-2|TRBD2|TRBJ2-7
CASSLGGLVAVEQYF
TGTGCCAGCAGCTTAGGGGGACTAGTAGCGGTTGAGCAGTACTTC
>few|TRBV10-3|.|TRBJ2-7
CAINAGFSYEQYF
TGTGCCATCAACGCAGGGTTCTCCTACGAGCAGTACTTC
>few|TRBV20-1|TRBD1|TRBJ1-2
CSAPDRALNYGYTF
TGCAGTGCTCCAGACAGGGCCCTTAACTATGGCTACACCTTC
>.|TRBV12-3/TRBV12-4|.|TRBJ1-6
CASGESLFGSPLHF
TGTGCCAGCGGGGAGTCTCTCTTCGGTTCACCCCTCCACTTT
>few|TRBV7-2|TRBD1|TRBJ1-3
CASSLASGTVLSSGNTIYF
TGTGCCAGCAGCTTAGCATCCGGGACAGTTCTTTCCTCTGGAAACACCATATATTTT
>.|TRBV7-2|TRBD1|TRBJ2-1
CASSYGDSLREQFF
TGTGCCAGCAGCTACGGGGACAGTCTTCGGGAGCAGTTCTTC
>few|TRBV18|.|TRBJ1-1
CASSPRDDEAFF
TGTGCCAGCTCACCTAGGGACGATGAAGCTTTCTTT
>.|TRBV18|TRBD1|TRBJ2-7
CASSALSGTVSNEQYF
TGTGCCAGCTCAGCACTCTCCGGGACAGTAAGCAACGAGCAGTACTTC
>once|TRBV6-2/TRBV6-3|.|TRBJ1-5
CASSYGAEEHF
TGTGCCAGCAGTTACGGAGCTGAAGAGCATTTT
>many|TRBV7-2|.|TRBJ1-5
CASSGLYNQPQHF
TGTGCCAGCAGCGGCTTATACAATCAGCCCCAGCATTTT
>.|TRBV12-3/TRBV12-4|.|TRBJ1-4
CASSLRQREKLFF
TGTGCCAGCAGTTTAAGACAGCGTGAAAAACTGTTTTTT
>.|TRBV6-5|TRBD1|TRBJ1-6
CASSSDRGPSPLHF
TGTGCCAGCAGTTCGGACAGGGGGCCTTCACCCCTCCACTTT
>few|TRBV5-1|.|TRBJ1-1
CASSLGGGGPNTEAFF
TGCGCCAGCAGCTTGGGGGGAGGGGGACCGAACACTGAAGCTTTCTTT
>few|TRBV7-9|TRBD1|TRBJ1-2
CASSPVTGGAWDYGYTF
TGTGCCAGCAGCCCCGTGACAGGGGGCGCGTGGGACTATGGCTACACCTTC
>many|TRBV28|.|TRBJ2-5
CASDGGGDQETQYF
TGTGCCAGCGACGGAGGGGGGGACCAAGAGACCCAGTACTTC
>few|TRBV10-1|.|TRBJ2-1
CASSQGSYNEQFF
TGCGCCAGCAGTCAGGGCTCCTACAATGAGCAGTTCTTC
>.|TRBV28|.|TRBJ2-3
CASTLLDFTDTQYF
TGTGCCAGCACCCTACTGGATTTCACAGATACGCAGTATTTT
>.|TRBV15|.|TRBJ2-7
CATSRKGYEQYF
TGTGCCACCAGCAGGAAGGGTTACGAGCAGTACTTC
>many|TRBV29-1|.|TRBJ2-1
CSLTTRNNEQFF
TGCAGCCTGACGACTAGAAACAATGAGCAGTTCTTC
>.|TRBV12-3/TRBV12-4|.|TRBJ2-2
CASSFRGHTGELFF
TGTGCCAGCAGTTTCCGGGGGCACACCGGGGAGCTGTTTTTT
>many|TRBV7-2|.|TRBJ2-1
CASSSDTGNEQFF
TGTGCCAGCAGCTCGGATACAGGAAATGAGCAGTTCTTC